Only a few counts were recorded for the clone carrying this T cell receptor (beta chain). The data belong to a study of blood T cell repertoires in COVID-19. Study as a whole: COVID-19 samples collected from the United States, Italy and Spain covered acute and convalescent phases. The analysed material was cDNA or gDNA that came from T cells, B-cell-depleted T cells, or PBMCs.

The assay was immunoSEQ multiplex PCR, and TCRdb's table has in-frame clones only and misses some. The sample gives about 130,000 clones, around 74% of which show up once; roughly 5.5% is in the top ten. From germline, CDR1 is KGHDR and CDR2 SFDVKD. The CDR3 loop spans 19 amino acids. Trimming shortened V by 9 bases and J by 0 bases, and 26 bases separated the two germline ends. This receptor was obtained from a man in his fifties or sixties with acute or convalescent COVID-19. The rearrangement links TRBV24-1 to TRBJ2-1; D is perhaps TRBD2 (5 bases). The sample consisted of peripheral blood. This CDR3 reads CATAAAGSGRGSSYNEQFF. CDR3 DNA: TGTGCCACCGCTGCAGCCGGATCAGGACGGGGAAGCTCCTACAATGAGCAGTTCTTC.